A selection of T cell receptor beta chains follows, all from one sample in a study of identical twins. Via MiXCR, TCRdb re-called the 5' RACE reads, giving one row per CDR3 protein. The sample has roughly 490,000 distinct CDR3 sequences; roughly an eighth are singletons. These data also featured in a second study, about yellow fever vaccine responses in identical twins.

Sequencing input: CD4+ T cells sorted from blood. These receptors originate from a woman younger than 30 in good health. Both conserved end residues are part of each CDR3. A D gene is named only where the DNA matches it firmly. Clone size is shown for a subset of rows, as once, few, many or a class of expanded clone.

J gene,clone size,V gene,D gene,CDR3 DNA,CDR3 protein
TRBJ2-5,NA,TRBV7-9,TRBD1,TGTGCCAGCAGCGAACCCAGAGCGACAGGGGCCCAAGAGACCCAGTACTTC,CASSEPRATGAQETQYF
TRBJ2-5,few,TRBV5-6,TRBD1,TGTGCCAGCGCGGACAGGGGGCGAGAGACCCAGTACTTC,CASADRGRETQYF
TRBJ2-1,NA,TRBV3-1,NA,TGTGCCAGCAGCCAAGAGGGGCTCGGAGTCAATGAGCAGTTCTTC,CASSQEGLGVNEQFF
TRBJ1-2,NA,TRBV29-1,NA,TGCAGCGTTGAAGAATCGGGCGGGACGGGCTATGGCTACACCTTC,CSVEESGGTGYGYTF
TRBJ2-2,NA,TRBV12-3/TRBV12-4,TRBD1,TGTGCCAGCAGTATTGGGCAGGGGGCGAACACCGGGGAGCTGTTTTTT,CASSIGQGANTGELFF
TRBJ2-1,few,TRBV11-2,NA,TGTGCCAGCAGCCCCTATGCGCTTTTTGGGAATGAGCAGTTCTTC,CASSPYALFGNEQFF
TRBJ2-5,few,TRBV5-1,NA,TGCGCCAGCAGCTTGTCACAGGGTGAGGAGACCCAGTACTTC,CASSLSQGEETQYF
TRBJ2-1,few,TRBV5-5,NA,TGTGCCAGCAGCGAGGGGGAGGCATACAATGAGCAGTTCTTC,CASSEGEAYNEQFF
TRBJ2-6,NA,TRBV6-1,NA,TGTGCCAGCAGCGACCGGGACCTTATATCTGGGGCCAACGTCCTGACTTTC,CASSDRDLISGANVLTF
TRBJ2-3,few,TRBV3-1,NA,TGTGCCAGCAGCCAGACCCGTGTAGGCGGACGGGCAGATACGCAGTATTTT,CASSQTRVGGRADTQYF
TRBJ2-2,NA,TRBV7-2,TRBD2,TGTGCCAGCAGCCCTACTAGCGGGGGGAGTACCGGGGAGCTGTTTTTT,CASSPTSGGSTGELFF
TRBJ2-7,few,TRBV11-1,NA,TGTGCCAGCAGCGTCGGGGACCCCTACGAGCAGTACTTC,CASSVGDPYEQYF
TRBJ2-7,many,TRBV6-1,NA,TGTGCCAGCAGCCAAGGGCCGCTCTACGAGCAGTACTTC,CASSQGPLYEQYF
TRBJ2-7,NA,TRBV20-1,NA,TGCAGTGCTCCCGCGGCGACGGGCAGCTCCTACGAGCAGTACTTC,CSAPAATGSSYEQYF
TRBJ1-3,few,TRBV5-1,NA,TGCGCCAGCAGCTTGGGGGACCGCTCTGGAAACACCATATATTTT,CASSLGDRSGNTIYF
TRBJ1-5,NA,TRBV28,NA,TGTGCCAGCAGACCCACGGACGGGAGCAATCAGCCCCAGCATTTT,CASRPTDGSNQPQHF
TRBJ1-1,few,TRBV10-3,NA,TGTGGCCTAAAAGGACCTCTGAACACTGAAGCTTTCTTT,CGLKGPLNTEAFF
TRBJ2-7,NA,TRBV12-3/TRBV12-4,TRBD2,TGTGCCAGCAGCCTCGCTAGCGGGGGGAACTACGAGCAGTACTTC,CASSLASGGNYEQYF
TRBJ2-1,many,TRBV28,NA,TGTGCCAGCAGTTTAAGACGGACCTCCTACAATGAGCAGTTCTTC,CASSLRRTSYNEQFF
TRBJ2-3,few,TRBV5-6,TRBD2,TGTGCCAGCAGCTTGTTTACGGGGGGGACCACAGATACGCAGTATTTT,CASSLFTGGTTDTQYF
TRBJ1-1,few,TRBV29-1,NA,TGCAGCGTGGGGCAGGGATACACTGAAGCTTTCTTT,CSVGQGYTEAFF
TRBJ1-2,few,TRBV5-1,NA,TGCGCCAGCGGAACGGGCCCGGAAATGGGCTACACCTTC,CASGTGPEMGYTF
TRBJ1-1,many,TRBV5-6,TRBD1,TGTGCCAGCAGCTTCAGGGGGCTTAACACTGAAGCTTTCTTT,CASSFRGLNTEAFF
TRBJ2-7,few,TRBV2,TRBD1,TGTGCCAGCTGGGACAGCTCCTACGAGCAGTACTTC,CASWDSSYEQYF
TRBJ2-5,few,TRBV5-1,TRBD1,TGCGCCAGCAGCTCCCAAGGACAGGGGTTTGAGACCCAGTACTTC,CASSSQGQGFETQYF
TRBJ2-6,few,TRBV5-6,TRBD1,TGTGCCAGCAACTCCGGGACAGGGCGCTCTGGGGCCAACGTCCTGACTTTC,CASNSGTGRSGANVLTF
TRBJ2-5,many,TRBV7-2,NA,TGTGCCAGCAGCCCTCCTATGGGTTTGGAGACCCAGTACTTC,CASSPPMGLETQYF
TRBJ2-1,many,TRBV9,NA,TGTGCCAGCAGCTTAGACACCTACAATGAGCAGTTCTTC,CASSLDTYNEQFF
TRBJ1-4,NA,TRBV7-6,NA,TGTGCCAGCAGCTTGACAGGCGGTGAAAAACTGTTTTTT,CASSLTGGEKLFF
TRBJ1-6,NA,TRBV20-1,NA,TGCAGTGCTCCTCCCCGGGGCCCCCCGAACTCCTATAATTCACCCCTCCACTTT,CSAPPRGPPNSYNSPLHF
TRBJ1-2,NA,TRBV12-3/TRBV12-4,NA,TGTGCCTCTCAGGGTGCTAACTATGGCTACACCTTC,CASQGANYGYTF
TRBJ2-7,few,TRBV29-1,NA,TGCAGCGTTGGGAGCGGGCAGTACGAGCAGTACTTC,CSVGSGQYEQYF
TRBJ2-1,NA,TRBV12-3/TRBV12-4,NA,TGTGCCAGCAGTCGGGACGGAGACTACAATGAGCAGTTCTTC,CASSRDGDYNEQFF
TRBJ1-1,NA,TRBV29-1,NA,TGCAGCGTTAGGGCAGGGGCGAACACTGAAGCTTTCTTT,CSVRAGANTEAFF
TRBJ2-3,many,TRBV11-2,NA,TGTGCCAGCAGCTTTCGACAGAACACAGATACGCAGTATTTT,CASSFRQNTDTQYF
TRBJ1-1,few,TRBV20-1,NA,TGCAGTGCTAGTCCAGGTCAGGTGAACACTGAAGCTTTCTTT,CSASPGQVNTEAFF
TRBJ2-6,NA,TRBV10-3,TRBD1,TGTGCCATTCACTCAGGGGGCGATGGGGCCAACGTCCTGACTTTC,CAIHSGGDGANVLTF
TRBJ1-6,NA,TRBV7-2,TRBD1,TGTGCCAGCAGCTTAGCAGACAGGGGCTCCACCTATAATTCACCCCTCCACTTT,CASSLADRGSTYNSPLHF
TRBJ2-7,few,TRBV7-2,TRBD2,TGTGCCAGCACCTTAGCGGGGGGGCCACACGAGCAGTACTTC,CASTLAGGPHEQYF
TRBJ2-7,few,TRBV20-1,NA,TGCAGTGCGCCTTCGGAGGACACCTACGAGCAGTACTTC,CSAPSEDTYEQYF
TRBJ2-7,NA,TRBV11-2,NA,TGTGCCAGCAGCTTATCCAAATACGAGCAGTACTTC,CASSLSKYEQYF
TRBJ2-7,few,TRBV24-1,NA,TGTGCCACCAGTGGGTCAGGACCCTACGAGCAGTACTTC,CATSGSGPYEQYF
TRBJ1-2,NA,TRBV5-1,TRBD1,TGCGCCAGCAGCCAGGACAGGGCGACTAACTATGGCTACACCTTC,CASSQDRATNYGYTF
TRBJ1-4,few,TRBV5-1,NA,TGCGCCAGCAGCTTGGCCGGGCAGCCTAATGAAAAACTGTTTTTT,CASSLAGQPNEKLFF
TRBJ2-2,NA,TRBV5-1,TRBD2,TGCGCCAGCGGGATCACTGCGGGAGAGAACACCGGGGAGCTGTTTTTT,CASGITAGENTGELFF
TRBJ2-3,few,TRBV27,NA,TGTGCCAGCAGTTCCCAAACTCCCGGGACTGGCACAGATACGCAGTATTTT,CASSSQTPGTGTDTQYF
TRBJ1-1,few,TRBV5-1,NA,TGCGCCAGCAGCCGCGACACATTTAACACTGAAGCTTTCTTT,CASSRDTFNTEAFF
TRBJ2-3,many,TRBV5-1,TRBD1,TGCGCCAGCAGCCAGTTGACAGGGGTGATGGATACGCAGTATTTT,CASSQLTGVMDTQYF
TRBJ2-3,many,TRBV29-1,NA,TGCAGCGGGACTACCACAGATACGCAGTATTTT,CSGTTTDTQYF
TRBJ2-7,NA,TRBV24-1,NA,TGTGCCACCAGTGATTTGAGGGGCTTACAGTACTTC,CATSDLRGLQYF
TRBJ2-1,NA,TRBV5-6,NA,TGTGCCAGCAGCTTCGGGCTAGAATTCTATAATGAGCAGTTCTTC,CASSFGLEFYNEQFF
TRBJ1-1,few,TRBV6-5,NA,TGTGCCAGCAGTTACACTCAGCTAAGGGCTTCTGAAGCTTTCTTT,CASSYTQLRASEAFF
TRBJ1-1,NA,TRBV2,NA,TGTGCCAGCAGGGGGGTGTCTTCTGAAGCTTTCTTT,CASRGVSSEAFF
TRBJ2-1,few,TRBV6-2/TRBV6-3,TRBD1,TGTGCCAGCAGTAAGGCCGGGACAGGGTTTGTAAATGAGCAGTTCTTC,CASSKAGTGFVNEQFF
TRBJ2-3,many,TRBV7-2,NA,TGTGCCAGCAGCAGGGCGGCGGATACGCAGTATTTT,CASSRAADTQYF
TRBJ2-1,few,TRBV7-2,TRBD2,TGTGCCAGCAGCGGCGGACTAGCAAAAGCATCCAATGAGCAGTTCTTC,CASSGGLAKASNEQFF